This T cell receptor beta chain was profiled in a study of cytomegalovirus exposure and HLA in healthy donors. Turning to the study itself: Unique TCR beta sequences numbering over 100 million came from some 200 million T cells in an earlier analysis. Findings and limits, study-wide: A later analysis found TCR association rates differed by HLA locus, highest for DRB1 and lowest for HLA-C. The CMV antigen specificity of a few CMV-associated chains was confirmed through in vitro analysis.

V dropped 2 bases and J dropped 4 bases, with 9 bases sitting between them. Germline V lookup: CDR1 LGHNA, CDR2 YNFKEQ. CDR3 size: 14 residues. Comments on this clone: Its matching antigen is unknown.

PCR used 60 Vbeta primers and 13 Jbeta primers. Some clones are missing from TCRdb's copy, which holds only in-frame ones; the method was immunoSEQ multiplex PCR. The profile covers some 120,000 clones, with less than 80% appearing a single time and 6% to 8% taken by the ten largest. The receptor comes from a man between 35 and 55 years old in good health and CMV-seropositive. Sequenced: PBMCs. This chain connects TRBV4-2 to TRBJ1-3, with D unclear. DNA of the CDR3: TGTGCCAGCAGCCAATCCTCAGTGGGAAACACCATATATTTT. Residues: CASSQSSVGNTIYF.